This T cell receptor beta chain was observed in a study of vaccination and CD4 T cells after COVID-19. Study context: Once diagnosed, patients had post-COVID samples drawn a median about 100 days later (range 35 to 161).

Treatment meaning: roughly ten-day PBMC culture with coronavirus spike peptide pools or control peptides (ViraFEST assay). This clonotype was observed once. No antigen is known for it. Study-wide findings and caveats: Only post-vaccination samples contained a median about 90% of the reactive clones in convalescent patients.

Researchers used the Oncomine TCR Beta short-read assay to sequence DNA from cultured CD4+ T cells. TCRdb re-analysed the PCR reads in MiXCR, keeping a single row per CDR3 protein. The repertoire holds about 20,000 distinct CDR3 sequences, with roughly three fifths as singletons. This receptor was identified in a human donor who had recovered from COVID-19. Sequences were derived from CD4+ T cells from blood, cultured in vitro, sampled after SARS-CoV-2 vaccination.

Here the CDR3 DNA reads TGTGCCAGCAGTTTCTCCGGGACCGAGTACTCTGGAAACACCATATATTTT. It is translated as CASSFSGTEYSGNTIYF. The rearrangement uses TRBV28 and TRBJ1-3; D possibly corresponds to TRBD1 (5 bases). The CDR3 runs to 17 residues. Trimming took 3 bases from V and 0 from J, leaving 15 bases between them. Germline CDR1 and CDR2: MDHEN and SYDVKM.